Each of the 32 T cell receptor beta chains below was sequenced from the same sample in a study of Ad26.COV2.S vaccination and SARS-CoV-2 variants. Produced via immunoSEQ multiplex PCR; TCRdb's table is partial and in-frame only. The table includes roughly 300,000 clones, 70% to 90% detected once. The treatment is: about 20 received Ad26.COV2.S at low or high dose, single or two shots; a few received placebo; per-sample allocation not given. It was on day 63 after the first vaccine or placebo injection that samples were taken. The sequencing used peripheral blood, collected in a trial of Ad26.COV2.S vaccine versus placebo. These TCRs come from a person between 18 and 65 years old who received the Ad26.COV2.S COVID-19 vaccine or a placebo.

This clone occurred a few times. This rearrangement joins TRBV4-3 to TRBJ2-7; TRBD1 might be the D (5 bases). CDR1 is LGHNA and CDR2 is YSLEER in the germline V gene. The CDR3 runs to 14 residues. V was clipped by 1 base and J by 5 bases, with 12 bases between them. Here the CDR3 DNA reads TGCGCCAGCAGCCAAGGCGGCAGGGTCCACGAGCAGTACTTC. Its protein product is CASSQGGRVHEQYF.

The V and J genes are TRBV11-2 and TRBJ1-5; TRBD1 matches 7 bases. Trimming removed 5 bases from V and 7 bases from J; junction bases left unmatched: 11. Per germline, CDR1 SGHAT and CDR2 FQNNGV. The length of the CDR3 is 15 residues. The CDR3 region has the DNA TGTGCCAGCAGCGAGGGGGCGGGGGCACGGCAGCCCCAGCATTTT. As protein: CASSEGAGARQPQHF.

The rearrangement links TRBV7-2 to TRBJ2-3; D is perhaps TRBD1 (5 bases). This CDR3 spans 14 amino acids. V was clipped by 3 bases and J by 7 bases, with 14 bases between them. Germline V lookup: CDR1 SGHTA, CDR2 FQGNSA. The CDR3 loop reads CASSLASGANTQYF. The CDR3 nucleotides read TGTGCCAGCAGCTTGGCCTCTGGGGCGAATACGCAGTATTTT. Drawing the rest from reference TRBV7-2 and TRBJ2-3, the complete variable domain is GAGVSQSPSNKVTEKGKDVELRCDPISGHTALYWYRQSLGQGLEFLIYFQGNSAPDKSGLPSDRFSAERTGGSVSTLTIQRTQQEDSAVYLCASSLASGANTQYFGPGTRLTVL.

The V and J genes are TRBV19 and TRBJ1-5; the D gene is possibly TRBD1 (6 bases). This CDR3 region has 14 residues. The ends were cut back, 4 bases at V and 1 base at J, with 8 bases in the middle. Germline loops: CDR1 LNHDA, CDR2 SQIVND (reference sequence). Here the CDR3 reads CASSTGASNQPQHF. As DNA, the CDR3 is TGTGCCAGTAGTACGGGGGCAAGCAATCAGCCCCAGCATTTT.

The V call is TRBV5-1, the J call TRBJ2-6; 10 bases match TRBD1. Germline V gene data show CDR1 as SGHRS and CDR2 as YFSETQ. This CDR3 contains 17 residues. V trimming: 2 bases; J trimming: 2 bases; junction bases outside the gene matches: 4. CDR3 residues: CASSFETGGPGANVLTF. The CDR3 nucleotides are TGCGCCAGCAGCTTTGAGACAGGGGGCCCTGGGGCCAACGTCCTGACTTTC. The full variable domain, with the rest looked up from reference TRBV5-1 and TRBJ2-6, is KAGVTQTPRYLIKTRGQQVTLSCSPISGHRSVSWYQQTPGQGLQFLFEYFSETQRNKGNFPGRFSGRQFSNSRSEMNVSTLELGDSALYLCASSFETGGPGANVLTFGAGSRLTVL.

The chain combines TRBV21-1 with TRBJ2-7; TRBD1, the D gene given by the table, was not confirmed from the DNA. TRBV21-1 is a known pseudogene. This CDR3 spans 12 amino acids. The CDR3 region has the DNA TGTGCCAGCAGTGCGACAGGGGTGGAGCAGTACTTC. The encoded protein is CASSATGVEQYF.

This chain uses TRBV10-3 with TRBJ2-1; D is perhaps TRBD2 (6 bases). The CDR3 is 15 amino acids. Per germline, CDR1 ENHRY and CDR2 SYGVKD. V was cut by 3 bases and J by 3 bases, with 12 bases left in between. The CDR3 sequence: CAISDQEGSYNEQFF. The CDR3 DNA reads TGTGCCATCAGTGATCAGGAGGGTAGCTACAATGAGCAGTTCTTC.

The chain employs TRBV7-9 and TRBJ1-1, with D unresolved. Trimming cost V 4 bases and J 0 bases, with 9 bases left between them. The CDR3 totals 14 residues. Germline CDR1 is SEHNR and CDR2 is FQNEAQ (reference sequence). This CDR3 reads CASSSGGMNTEAFF. CDR3 coding DNA: TGTGCCAGCAGCTCAGGTGGGATGAACACTGAAGCTTTCTTT. Full variable domain (rest looked up from reference TRBV7-9 and TRBJ1-1): DTGVSQNPRHKITKRGQNVTFRCDPISEHNRLYWYRQTLGQGPEFLTYFQNEAQLEKSRLLSDRFSAERPKGSFSTLEIQRTEQGDSAMYLCASSSGGMNTEAFFGQGTRLTVV.

This clone was counted a few times. The chain employs TRBV2 and TRBJ1-5; weak D call: TRBD1 (6 bases). This CDR3 contains 16 residues. Trimming removed 4 bases at V and 7 bases at J, with 20 bases between. The germline CDR1 and CDR2 sequences are SNHLY and FYNNEI. The CDR3 protein is CASSVQGQMGGQPQHF. Here the CDR3 DNA reads TGTGCCAGCAGTGTTCAGGGGCAGATGGGGGGACAGCCCCAGCATTTT.

The chain has TRBV30 and TRBJ1-1, with a possible D match to TRBD1 (5 bases). The V end was cut by 7 bases, the J end by 8 bases, with 14 bases between. Germline V lookup: CDR1 GTSNPN, CDR2 SVGIG (reference sequence). This CDR3 has 11 residues. CDR3 nucleotides: TGTGCCTATAAAAGGGGTCCCGAAGCTTTCTTT. Amino acid sequence: CAYKRGPEAFF.

The rearrangement links TRBV20-1 to TRBJ2-3, with D possibly matching TRBD2 (5 bases). The ends were cut back, 5 bases at V and 5 bases at J, with 8 bases in the middle. In germline, CDR1 is DFQATT, CDR2 SNEGSKA (reference sequence). The CDR3 spans 11 residues. CDR3: CSAGEKDTQYF. As DNA, the CDR3 is TGCAGTGCTGGGGAGAAAGATACGCAGTATTTT.

The V and J genes are TRBV7-9 and TRBJ2-3; tentative D call: TRBD2 (6 bases). Germline V CDR1 and CDR2: SEHNR, FQNEAQ (reference sequence). Deletions cut 1 base from V and 2 bases from J, with 10 bases between. The CDR3 totals 15 residues. The CDR3 coding sequence is TGTGCCAGCAGCTTAGATGCGGGGCTCACAGATACGCAGTATTTT. Its protein product is CASSLDAGLTDTQYF. Combining the CDR3 with reference TRBV7-9 and TRBJ2-3 gives the whole variable domain DTGVSQNPRHKITKRGQNVTFRCDPISEHNRLYWYRQTLGQGPEFLTYFQNEAQLEKSRLLSDRFSAERPKGSFSTLEIQRTEQGDSAMYLCASSLDAGLTDTQYFGPGTRLTVL.

J is TRBJ2-1 and V is TRBV11-1; D is perhaps TRBD2 (6 bases). This CDR3 region has 15 residues. Trimming took off 0 bases at V and 4 bases at J, with 10 bases between the two ends. Germline CDR1 reads SGHAT; CDR2 reads FQDESV (reference sequence). CDR3 sequence: CASSLAGGIYNEQFF. DNA for the CDR3: TGTGCCAGCAGCTTAGCGGGGGGAATTTACAATGAGCAGTTCTTC.

The rearrangement uses TRBV7-9 and TRBJ2-3, with 10 nucleotides matching TRBD2. Germline lookup yields CDR1 SEHNR and CDR2 FQNEAQ (reference sequence). The CDR3 has 15 amino acids. J lost 0 bases, V lost 5 bases, and 2 bases had no gene match. CDR3 nucleotide sequence: TGTGCCAGCAGCCAGCGGGAGGGGAGCACAGATACGCAGTATTTT. Translation gives CASSQREGSTDTQYF.

This rearrangement joins TRBV5-5 to TRBJ1-1, with D tentatively TRBD1 (6 bases). The germline V gene has CDR1 SGHKS and CDR2 YYEKEE (reference sequence). V was trimmed by 3 bases and J by 6 bases, leaving 12 bases between them. The CDR3 loop spans 13 amino acids. The CDR3 DNA reads TGTGCCAGCAGCTCTAACAGGGCCCCTGAAGCTTTCTTT. Residues: CASSSNRAPEAFF. The variable domain in full, with the rest retrieved from reference TRBV5-5 and TRBJ1-1, is DAGVTQSPTHLIKTRGQQVTLRCSPISGHKSVSWYQQVLGQGPQFIFQYYEKEERGRGNFPDRFSARQFPNYSSELNVNALLLGDSALYLCASSSNRAPEAFFGQGTRLTVV.

The V gene is TRBV6-5, the J gene TRBJ1-2; unclear D gene. The CDR3 is 14 residues long. V lost 0 bases, J lost 2 bases, and 7 bases lay in between. In germline, CDR1 is MNHEY, CDR2 SVGAGI. This CDR3 is CASSYSTINYGYTF. The CDR3, as DNA: TGTGCCAGCAGTTACTCGACAATCAACTATGGCTACACCTTC.

V usage is TRBV6-5 and J usage is TRBJ2-1; D assignment may be TRBD1 or TRBD2 (6 bases each). The CDR3 extends over 14 amino acids. Trimming left V 0 bases short and J 9 bases short, with 12 bases between. CDR1 is MNHEY and CDR2 is SVGAGI in the germline V gene. This chain's CDR3 is CASSYSSGDTEQFF. Here the CDR3 DNA reads TGTGCCAGCAGTTACTCGTCGGGGGACACTGAGCAGTTCTTC.

The chain links TRBV14 to TRBJ2-3; 8 bases line up with TRBD1. Germline CDR1 SGHDN, CDR2 FVKESK. V dropped 5 bases and J dropped 7; count of bases not matched to a gene: 2. CDR3 length: 12 residues. Written as DNA, the CDR3 is TGTGCCAGCAGCAGGGACAGGCATACGCAGTATTTT. Translation gives CASSRDRHTQYF.

A few counts support this clone. The chain is built from TRBV7-3 and TRBJ1-2; the D is unclear. CDR1 and CDR2 from the germline V gene are SGHTA and FQGTGA. V was trimmed by 5 bases and J by 5 bases, leaving 12 bases between them. The CDR3 is made up of 13 amino acids. CDR3 in DNA: TGTGCCAGCAGCCACGGAGCGGGTTATGGCTACACCTTC. It is translated as CASSHGAGYGYTF.

V usage is TRBV3-1 (or the pseudogene TRBV3-2) and J usage is TRBJ2-7, with 9 bases identical to TRBD1. The CDR3 sequence is 17 residues long. Germline assignment: CDR1 LGHDT and CDR2 YNNKEL (reference sequence). Trimming removed 1 base from V and 2 bases from J; junction bases left unmatched: 9. CDR3 nucleotides: TGTGCCAGCAGCCAAGCCCAGGGTTGGACAGGGGCCTACGAGCAGTACTTC. It yields the protein CASSQAQGWTGAYEQYF.

The chain has TRBV12-3 or TRBV12-4 and TRBJ2-3; unclear D gene. V was shortened by 6 bases and J by 3 bases, with 7 bases between the two germline ends. The CDR3 covers 12 residues. For the CDR3, the DNA is TGTGCCAGCAGGGGATCGACAGATACGCAGTATTTT. Translation: CASRGSTDTQYF.

The CDR3 DNA follows: TGTGCCAGCTCACCTTTGGGACAGGCTACTCAAGAGACCCAGTACTTC. This sequence encodes CASSPLGQATQETQYF. The chain combines TRBV18 with TRBJ2-5; TRBD1 matches 8 bases. J was trimmed by 2 bases and V by 3 bases; bases with no gene match: 8. Germline V gene lookup returns CDR1 KGHSH and CDR2 LQKENI. The CDR3 has 16 amino acids.

This clone was recorded once. The CDR3 is CASSPRGGDGYTF. The CDR3 nucleotides are TGTGCCAGCAGTCCGCGGGGAGGTGATGGCTACACCTTC. This chain links TRBV28 with TRBJ1-2; D unresolved. There are 13 residues in the CDR3. Looked up from germline, CDR1 is MDHEN and CDR2 is SYDVKM. V shed 5 bases and J shed 6 bases, with 13 bases lying between them.

The J gene is TRBJ2-1, the V gene TRBV5-4; D is unresolved. Trimming took 1 base from V and 6 from J, leaving 11 bases between them. Germline V gene sequence: CDR1 SGHNT, CDR2 YYREEE (reference sequence). CDR3 length equals 14 residues. The CDR3 DNA follows: TGTGCCAGCAGCTTGCTTTCCGTCCGCAATGAGCAGTTCTTC. Its translation is CASSLLSVRNEQFF.

The sample holds one count of this clone. J is TRBJ2-2 and V is TRBV5-5; D might be TRBD1 or TRBD2, each matching 7 bases. The CDR3 covers 16 residues. The V gene lost 0 bases and the J gene lost 5 bases, with 14 bases spanning the gap. Per germline, CDR1 SGHKS and CDR2 YYEKEE (reference sequence). CDR3 loop: CASSLAGGQSTGELFF. The CDR3, as DNA: TGTGCCAGCAGCTTGGCGGGGGGACAGTCGACCGGGGAGCTGTTTTTT.

The rearrangement joins TRBV7-2 to TRBJ2-5; D remains ambiguous. Trimming took 1 base from V and 6 from J, leaving 9 bases between them. This CDR3 contains 13 residues. CDR1 is SGHTA and CDR2 is FQGNSA in the germline V gene. CDR3 sequence: CASSLGGLQTQYF. The DNA for the CDR3 is TGTGCCAGCAGCTTAGGGGGTTTGCAGACCCAGTACTTC.

The chain uses TRBV19 and TRBJ1-6; 8 bases map to TRBD1. Germline CDR1 LNHDA, CDR2 SQIVND (reference sequence). V dropped 2 bases and J dropped 9; count of bases not matched to a gene: 6. The CDR3 consists of 15 residues. In DNA, the CDR3 is TGTGCCAGTAGTATACGACAGGGGTTGAGTTCACCCCTCCACTTT. Its protein product is CASSIRQGLSSPLHF.

The chain recombines TRBV18 with TRBJ1-4; TRBD1 might be the D (5 bases). The CDR3 runs to 15 residues. V lost 1 base to trimming and J lost 8 bases, with 14 bases between them. Germline CDR1 reads KGHSH; CDR2 reads LQKENI. CDR3: CASSPRVDTLEKLFF. The CDR3 bases are TGTGCCAGCTCACCACGGGTGGACACCCTGGAAAAACTGTTTTTT.

V usage is TRBV9 and J usage is TRBJ2-1; 8 bases are a match to TRBD2. Looked up from germline, CDR1 is SGDLS and CDR2 is YYNGEE. The junction had 8 bases not matched to a gene; V was cut back by 0 bases and J by 9 bases. This CDR3 comprises 15 residues. Here the CDR3 reads CASSVVASGGAEQFF. CDR3 nucleotide sequence: TGTGCCAGCAGCGTAGTCGCCAGCGGGGGTGCTGAGCAGTTCTTC.

This chain uses TRBV6-5 with TRBJ2-5; possibly TRBD1 or TRBD2 for D (6 bases each). V was clipped by 8 bases and J by 4 bases, with 14 bases between them. This CDR3 comprises 13 residues. In germline, CDR1 is MNHEY, CDR2 SVGAGI. The CDR3 bases are TGTGCCAGCGGAGGGGGGCCCGGAGAGACCCAGTACTTC. Its translation is CASGGGPGETQYF.

The chain joins TRBV27 to TRBJ2-5; a weak D match, TRBD1 (6 bases). Trimming left V 7 bases short and J 5 bases short, with 23 bases between. Germline CDR1 is MNHEY and CDR2 is SMNVEV (reference sequence). The CDR3 sequence is 16 residues long. The CDR3 spells CASKIGRQERGETQYF. CDR3 nucleotide sequence: TGTGCCAGCAAAATTGGGAGACAGGAAAGGGGGGAGACCCAGTACTTC.

The rearrangement uses TRBV13 and TRBJ1-2; the match to TRBD1 covers 7 bases. CDR1 is PRHDT, CDR2 FYEKMQ, per germline (reference sequence). Trimming at V came to 5 bases and at J to 4 bases, leaving 10 bases not matched to a gene. The CDR3 has 15 amino acids. CDR3 bases: TGTGCCAGCAGCACCAGGGGACAGCTGGCCTATGGCTACACCTTC. This gives the protein CASSTRGQLAYGYTF.